This entry lists 25 T cell receptor beta chains sequenced from one sample in a study of blood T cell repertoires in COVID-19 (TCRdb year 2020). The protocol used for the library was the immunoSEQ multiplex PCR assay. Entries here come from immuneACCESS through TCRdb and include only in-frame sequences with V and J called. Some clones fail to appear in such tables; in the studies checked, an unresolved V gene covers under half of the shortfall, and the cause of the remainder is unknown. Present in this sample are some 150,000 clones, 87% of which were seen just once. The ten largest clones take up over 0.85% of the sample. Sequenced sample: peripheral blood. Receptors originate from a woman aged 45-59 years with acute or convalescent COVID-19.

This clone has a single count. The chain's CDR3 is CASSPIQGNYGYTF. As DNA, the CDR3 is TGTGCCAGCAGTCCCATACAGGGGAACTATGGCTACACCTTC. The chain carries TRBV6-5 and TRBJ1-2; 7 nucleotides line up with TRBD1. V was pared by 5 bases and J by 2 bases, with 5 bases of the junction left unmatched. The germline CDR1 and CDR2 sequences are MNHEY and SVGAGI. CDR3 length: 14 amino acids.

The CDR3 nucleotides are TGTGCCAGCAGCCATCCGGACAGTGAGTTCTATGGCTACACCTTC. Its translation is CASSHPDSEFYGYTF. J is TRBJ1-2 and V is TRBV4-2; TRBD1 is a possible D gene (6 bases). Germline V gene lookup returns CDR1 LGHNA and CDR2 YNFKEQ. V was clipped by 3 bases and J by 4 bases, with 15 bases between them. CDR3 length equals 15 residues.

A few counts support this clone. The V and J genes are TRBV4-2 and TRBJ1-3; D may be TRBD1 (6 bases). V was pared by 3 bases and J by 4 bases, with 16 bases between. The germline V gene encodes CDR1 LGHNA and CDR2 YNFKEQ. This CDR3 comprises 16 residues. The CDR3 DNA is TGTGCCAGCAGCCATACGAGACAGGTTGGAGGAAACACCATATATTTT. As protein: CASSHTRQVGGNTIYF.

The V and J genes are TRBV5-1 and TRBJ2-3, with TRBD1 matching over 8 bases. The germline V gene encodes CDR1 SGHRS and CDR2 YFSETQ. The V and J ends lost 4 bases and 0 bases, in that order; junction bases with no gene match: 19. The CDR3 spans 20 residues. The CDR3 bases are TGCGCCAGCAGCCAGAGTTCCGGGACAGGAGACCTCCTTAGCACAGATACGCAGTATTTT. Amino acid sequence: CASSQSSGTGDLLSTDTQYF.

The chain uses TRBV5-3 and TRBJ2-5; D not certain. Being an ORF, TRBV5-3 has a function that is uncertain. The CDR3 is 11 residues long. Trimming cost V 4 bases and J 5 bases, with 6 bases left between them. In nucleotides, the CDR3 is TGTGCCAGAAGCCCTCGGGAGACCCAGTACTTC. This encodes CARSPRETQYF.

The V gene is TRBV12-3 or TRBV12-4, the J gene TRBJ1-2; 8 bases fit TRBD1. The CDR3 contains 12 residues. V shed 6 bases and J 8 bases; nucleotides not matched to a gene: 5. The chain's CDR3 is CASSPQGEGYTF. The CDR3 region has the DNA TGTGCCAGCAGCCCACAGGGGGAGGGCTACACCTTC.

The rearrangement uses TRBV18 and TRBJ1-3, with D possibly TRBD1 on 5 matching bases. Trimming cost V 3 bases and J 0 bases, with 9 bases left between them. The CDR3 runs to 15 residues. Germline CDR1 and CDR2: KGHSH and LQKENI. CDR3 DNA sequence: TGTGCCAGCTCACCTCTGGACAACTCTGGAAACACCATATATTTT. Translation gives CASSPLDNSGNTIYF. Using reference TRBV18 and TRBJ1-3 for the parts outside the CDR3, the full variable domain is NAGVMQNPRHLVRRRGQEARLRCSPMKGHSHVYWYRQLPEEGLKFMVYLQKENIIDESGMPKERFSAEFPKEGPSILRIQQVVRGDSAAYFCASSPLDNSGNTIYFGEGSWLTVV.

The V and J genes are TRBV11-2 and TRBJ2-2, with D possibly TRBD2 on 7 matching bases. The CDR3 loop spans 16 amino acids. V shed 5 bases and J shed 6 bases, with 19 bases lying between them. The germline V gene encodes CDR1 SGHAT and CDR2 FQNNGV. In nucleotides, the CDR3 is TGTGCCAGCAGCCGTGGGGGCGGGAGCGGGTCCGGGGAGCTGTTTTTT. Its protein product is CASSRGGGSGSGELFF. Full variable domain (missing parts from reference TRBV11-2 and TRBJ2-2): EAGVAQSPRYKIIEKRQSVAFWCNPISGHATLYWYQQILGQGPKLLIQFQNNGVVDDSQLPKDRFSAERLKGVDSTLKIQPAKLEDSAVYLCASSRGGGSGSGELFFGEGSRLTVL.

The genes are TRBV7-8 and TRBJ1-5; tentatively, D is TRBD1 (5 bases). The V and J ends lost 5 bases and 6 bases respectively, with 14 bases between them. Germline CDR1 and CDR2: SGHVS and FQNEAQ. This CDR3 comprises 14 residues. The CDR3 nucleotides read TGTGCCAGCAGCACGGCCAGGGTAGTTCAGCCCCAGCATTTT. The encoded protein is CASSTARVVQPQHF.

The chain uses TRBV2 and TRBJ1-4, with 10 nucleotides matching TRBD1. Per germline, CDR1 SNHLY and CDR2 FYNNEI. CDR3 length equals 15 residues. Trimming at V came to 2 bases and at J to 8 bases, leaving 5 bases not matched to a gene. The CDR3 is CASSETGTGVEKLFF. The CDR3 nucleotides are TGTGCCAGCAGTGAAACGGGGACAGGGGTCGAAAAACTGTTTTTT.

This clone showed up just a few times. The chain uses TRBV12-3 or TRBV12-4 and TRBJ1-5; TRBD1 is a possible D gene (5 bases). The CDR3 is made up of 13 amino acids. V was cut by 7 bases and J by 4 bases, with 11 bases left in between. CDR3 sequence (DNA): TGTGCCAGCAAGTTTAGGGGAAATCAGCCCCAGCATTTT. It codes for CASKFRGNQPQHF.

The rearrangement joins TRBV5-1 to TRBJ1-2; D might be TRBD1 (5 bases). CDR1 and CDR2 from the germline V gene are SGHRS and YFSETQ. The V gene lost 6 bases and the J gene lost 8 bases, with 20 bases spanning the gap. The CDR3 consists of 14 residues. The CDR3 DNA reads as TGCGCCAGCAAGACCACGGGACTCCGACGCGGCTACACCTTC. It codes for CASKTTGLRRGYTF.

The genes are TRBV12-3 or TRBV12-4 and TRBJ2-7, with D maybe TRBD2 (5 bases). The CDR3 is 13 residues long. V was trimmed by 1 base and J by 3 bases, leaving 7 bases between them. CDR3 in amino acids: CASSLERYYEQYF. The CDR3 coding sequence is TGTGCCAGCAGTTTAGAGCGGTACTACGAGCAGTACTTC.

The chain has TRBV7-8 and TRBJ1-1; D remains ambiguous. Trimming shortened V by 8 bases and J by 4 bases, and 17 bases separated the two germline ends. The CDR3 is 14 amino acids. In germline, CDR1 is SGHVS, CDR2 FQNEAQ. The CDR3 is CASLGGGRSTEAFF. The CDR3 nucleotides are TGTGCCAGCTTAGGAGGAGGGAGGAGCACTGAAGCTTTCTTT.

The rearrangement links TRBV5-4 to TRBJ2-3, with unresolved D. V lost 0 bases to trimming and J lost 0 bases, with 8 bases between them. Germline values: CDR1 SGHNT, CDR2 YYREEE (reference sequence). The CDR3 is made up of 15 amino acids. The CDR3 coding sequence is TGTGCCAGCAGCTTGGAACAGATAAGCACAGATACGCAGTATTTT. Translation: CASSLEQISTDTQYF.

In DNA, the CDR3 is TGCGCCAGCAGCTCCGGACAGGGGATCGGGGAGCTGTTTTTT. Translation gives CASSSGQGIGELFF. This chain uses TRBV5-1 with TRBJ2-2; TRBD1 matches 9 bases. Germline CDR1 reads SGHRS; CDR2 reads YFSETQ. The ends lost 3 bases at V and 7 bases at J; junction bases unmatched: 4. This CDR3 has 14 amino acids.

This clone is a singleton in its sample. The rearrangement uses TRBV11-3 and TRBJ1-1; 7 positions match TRBD1. The CDR3 consists of 15 residues. Germline V gives CDR1 SGHNT, CDR2 YENEEA. V was clipped by 4 bases and J by 1 base; unmatched bases: 6. Written as DNA, the CDR3 is TGTGCCAGCAGCTCTAACACAGGGGAGAACACTGAAGCTTTCTTT. Amino acid sequence: CASSSNTGENTEAFF.

This clone was seen a single time. This sequence joins TRBV5-1 and TRBJ1-1, with 8 bases lining up with TRBD1. The CDR3 contains 15 residues. Germline CDR1 reads SGHRS; CDR2 reads YFSETQ. After removal of 0 bases from V and 4 bases from J, the junction contained 5 bases not matched to a gene. As DNA, the CDR3 is TGCGCCAGCAGCTTGGTCTACAGGGGGGGCACTGAAGCTTTCTTT. Translating it yields CASSLVYRGGTEAFF.

V is TRBV5-5 and J is TRBJ1-4, with 7 bases identical to TRBD1. Germline V lookup: CDR1 SGHKS, CDR2 YYEKEE (reference sequence). The CDR3 loop spans 14 amino acids. Trimming removed 4 bases from V and 4 bases from J; junction bases left unmatched: 4. CDR3 coding DNA: TGTGCCAGCAGCGAGGACAGGCATAATGAAAAACTGTTTTTT. It translates to CASSEDRHNEKLFF.

This rearrangement joins TRBV7-3 to TRBJ2-1; D is unresolved. Germline V gene data show CDR1 as SGHTA and CDR2 as FQGTGA. V gave up 0 bases and J gave up 6 bases, with 12 bases separating them. This CDR3 is 15 amino acids long. The CDR3 region has the DNA TGTGCCAGCAGCTTAACCGGCCCCCCGGGCAATGAGCAGTTCTTC. It specifies CASSLTGPPGNEQFF.

The chain combines TRBV24-1 with TRBJ1-2; TRBD1 might be the D (6 bases). From germline, CDR1 is KGHDR and CDR2 SFDVKD. CDR3 size: 14 residues. Trimming shortened V by 3 bases and J by 8 bases, and 15 bases separated the two germline ends. The chain's CDR3 is CATSDPHRVDGYTF. The CDR3 DNA is TGTGCCACCAGTGATCCACACAGGGTAGACGGCTACACCTTC.

The chain carries TRBV5-1 and TRBJ1-1, with TRBD1 matching over 11 bases. The CDR3 is made up of 13 amino acids. Trimming took 7 bases from V and 7 from J; bases not matched to a gene: 6. Germline V gene data show CDR1 as SGHRS and CDR2 as YFSETQ. This chain's CDR3 is CASHEGTGGEAFF. The CDR3 region has the DNA TGCGCCAGCCACGAAGGGACAGGGGGTGAAGCTTTCTTT.

This clone has a single count. The germline gene is not matched at one end of the junction; a read error may be the cause. This chain uses TRBV3-1 (or the pseudogene TRBV3-2) with TRBJ2-7, with D possibly TRBD1 on 6 matching bases. The CDR3 runs to 14 residues. Germline lookup yields CDR1 LGHDT and CDR2 YNNKEL (reference sequence). CDR3 bases: TGTGCCAGCAGCCAACAACGGGACGGACAGACAACGAACTTC. It translates to CASSQQRDGQTTNF.

This rearrangement joins TRBV2 to TRBJ1-5; TRBD1 is a possible D gene (5 bases). Germline V gene lookup returns CDR1 SNHLY and CDR2 FYNNEI. V dropped 5 bases and J dropped 5 bases, with 25 bases sitting between them. This CDR3 has 18 amino acids. CDR3 nucleotides: TGTGCCAGCAGTTTTATTGGGGGGAATGGAATTTTAGATCAGCCCCAGCATTTT. Its protein is CASSFIGGNGILDQPQHF.

This clone was observed once. The chain carries TRBV30 and TRBJ1-1; TRBD1 matches at 9 bases. Germline CDR1 reads GTSNPN; CDR2 reads SVGIG (reference sequence). This CDR3 contains 13 residues. V was pared by 5 bases and J by 7 bases, with 8 bases of the junction left unmatched. The CDR3 protein is CAWASGTGNEAFF. The CDR3 nucleotides read TGTGCCTGGGCCTCCGGGACAGGGAATGAAGCTTTCTTT.